This paragraph reports one T cell receptor beta chain. This record comes from a study of technical replicates of blood from four donors. The CDR3 is 18 residues long. Trimming pared 0 bases from V and 0 bases from J, leaving 15 bases between. Germline CDR1 SGHVS, CDR2 FNYEAQ. The assay was immunoSEQ multiplex PCR, and TCRdb's table has in-frame clones only and misses some. Found here are about 75,000 clones, roughly 91% of them singletons; the top ten hold 0.3% to 0.4%. V gene TRBV7-6 combines with J gene TRBJ1-5, with D possibly being TRBD1 (5 bases). The sequence was obtained from a human donor in good health. Some clones in this sample may be carry-over from other donors' samples. Sequenced: T cells isolated from PBMCs. This CDR3 is CASSLAVDNRYSNQPQHF. The CDR3 coding sequence is TGTGCCAGCAGCTTAGCGGTGGACAACCGCTATAGCAATCAGCCCCAGCATTTT.